What follows is one T cell receptor (beta chain) and its context. The antigen is undetermined. Profiling relied on immunoSEQ multiplex PCR, and the TCRdb table lists in-frame clones only, not all of them. Altogether tens of thousands of clones are present, roughly 93% being singletons, with the ten largest covering approximately 20%. This specimen comes from a study of human versus mouse CDR3 diversity and MHC coevolution. At the level of the study: immunoSEQ was reported to reach one in 200,000 T cells sensitivity.

Overall study results and limits: Human T cells underwent selection on six different MHC II alleles. Around 1.5 million TCR beta clonotypes were estimated for humans, the largest repertoire. Most of the three human donors had the lowest clonal inequality.

Sequenced material: naive CD4+ T cells from blood. As to subset: CD45RO-negative CD62L-positive naive CD4 T cells. The sequence derives from a person in their sixties or seventies in good health.

DNA for the CDR3: TGTGCCAGCAGTCCGGGGGCGGGAGCAACAGATACGCAGTATTTT. Amino acid sequence: CASSPGAGATDTQYF. The chain has TRBV28 and TRBJ2-3, with D possibly matching TRBD2 (7 bases). CDR1 and CDR2 (germline): MDHEN, SYDVKM. CDR3 size: 15 residues. Trimming stripped 5 bases from V and 3 bases from J, with 15 bases between.